The following is a T cell receptor (beta chain) sequence with its context. Clones were sequenced by immunoSEQ multiplex PCR, and TCRdb holds only the in-frame ones, with some missing. The sample has 75,000 to 95,000 clones; around 92% are singletons. These data originate in a study of T cell responses to AZD1222 COVID-19 vaccine. The germline V gene has CDR1 MNHEY and CDR2 SMNVEV (reference sequence). There are 16 residues in the CDR3. J gave up 1 base and V 5 bases, and 5 bases lay outside the gene matches. The J gene is TRBJ1-6, the V gene TRBV27; 7 nucleotides line up with TRBD1. The starting material was peripheral blood, obtained on day 0 of MenACWY control vaccination. The sequence was obtained from an adult in good health. CDR3 sequence (DNA): TGTGCCAGCAGTCCGACAGGGCTTTCCTATAATTCACCCCTCCACTTT. Translating gives CASSPTGLSYNSPLHF.